Reported below is one T cell receptor beta chain. These data are taken from a study of Ad26.COV2.S vaccination and SARS-CoV-2 variants. Profiling relied on immunoSEQ multiplex PCR, and the TCRdb table lists in-frame clones only, not all of them. The sample has roughly 300,000 clones; about 87% are singletons. Treatment given: roughly 20 received Ad26.COV2.S at low or high dose, single or two shots; several received placebo; per-sample allocation not given. Samples analyzed were those drawn on day 63 after the first vaccine or placebo injection. Sequenced here: peripheral blood, sampled in a trial of Ad26.COV2.S vaccine versus placebo. This TCR came from a person aged 18-65 years who received the Ad26.COV2.S COVID-19 vaccine or a placebo.

The CDR3 spells CASSQGFGLAETQYF. CDR3 sequence (DNA): TGCGCCAGCAGCCAGGGCTTCGGACTAGCCGAGACCCAGTACTTC. The chain carries TRBV4-3 and TRBJ2-5, with 8 bases aligning to TRBD2. This CDR3 spans 15 amino acids. CDR1 is LGHNA and CDR2 is YSLEER in the germline V gene. J gave up 5 bases and V 3 bases, and 8 bases lay outside the gene matches.